A selection of T cell receptor beta chains follows, all from one sample in a study of cytomegalovirus exposure and HLA in healthy donors. Measured with immunoSEQ multiplex PCR; TCRdb has only the in-frame clones, and not every one. The sample lists around 250,000 clones, less than 95% occurring once. Sequenced input: PBMCs. The receptors were gathered from a woman in her thirties in good health and CMV-seronegative. Each CDR3 is given with its conserved first and last residue. Each record gives: clone size, J gene, V gene, D gene, CDR3 protein, CDR3 DNA. The D gene is left open where the match is weak. Size values are once, few and many counts, or a class for expanded clones, and some rows have none.

abundance: NA
j_gene: TRBJ1-2
v_gene: TRBV28
d_gene: TRBD1
CDR3aa: CASSSTGRNYGYTF
CDR3nt: TGTGCCAGCAGTTCGACAGGGCGGAACTATGGCTACACCTTC

abundance: NA
j_gene: TRBJ1-2
v_gene: TRBV7-2
d_gene: NA
CDR3aa: CASSEGQPHYGYTF
CDR3nt: TGTGCCAGCAGCGAAGGACAGCCACACTATGGCTACACCTTC

abundance: NA
j_gene: TRBJ2-7
v_gene: TRBV5-4
d_gene: TRBD1
CDR3aa: CASSDNDRDYEQYF
CDR3nt: TGTGCCAGCAGCGATAATGACAGGGACTACGAGCAGTACTTC

abundance: once
j_gene: TRBJ1-1
v_gene: TRBV2
d_gene: NA
CDR3aa: CASSQVWESTEAFF
CDR3nt: TGTGCCAGCAGCCAGGTTTGGGAGAGCACTGAAGCTTTCTTT

abundance: NA
j_gene: TRBJ1-4
v_gene: TRBV15
d_gene: TRBD1
CDR3aa: CATSMTGGDEKLFF
CDR3nt: TGTGCCACCAGTATGACAGGGGGCGATGAAAAACTGTTTTTT

abundance: once
j_gene: TRBJ2-3
v_gene: TRBV9
d_gene: NA
CDR3aa: CASSRSRDIVTDTQYF
CDR3nt: TGTGCCAGCAGTCGCTCCCGGGACATAGTCACAGATACGCAGTATTTT

abundance: NA
j_gene: TRBJ1-5
v_gene: TRBV30
d_gene: NA
CDR3aa: CAWSVGGHSNQPQHF
CDR3nt: TGTGCCTGGAGTGTCGGGGGGCACAGCAATCAGCCCCAGCATTTT

abundance: NA
j_gene: TRBJ2-7
v_gene: TRBV5-1
d_gene: TRBD1
CDR3aa: CASSLSGGWEQYF
CDR3nt: TGCGCCAGCAGCTTGTCAGGGGGCTGGGAGCAGTACTTC

abundance: NA
j_gene: TRBJ2-2
v_gene: TRBV5-6
d_gene: NA
CDR3aa: CASSLVALSGELFF
CDR3nt: TGTGCCAGCAGCTTGGTTGCGTTATCCGGGGAGCTGTTTTTT

abundance: NA
j_gene: TRBJ1-5
v_gene: TRBV27
d_gene: NA
CDR3aa: CASSLSSDPSISNQPQHF
CDR3nt: TGTGCCAGCAGTTTAAGTTCCGACCCTTCGATTAGCAATCAGCCCCAGCATTTT

abundance: NA
j_gene: TRBJ2-7
v_gene: TRBV10-1
d_gene: TRBD1
CDR3aa: CASLEQGSPYEQYF
CDR3nt: TGCGCCAGCCTTGAACAGGGGAGTCCCTACGAGCAGTACTTC

abundance: NA
j_gene: TRBJ2-5
v_gene: TRBV30
d_gene: TRBD2
CDR3aa: CAWSVGTGGPQETQYF
CDR3nt: TGTGCCTGGAGTGTTGGGACGGGAGGGCCCCAAGAGACCCAGTACTTC

abundance: NA
j_gene: TRBJ2-5
v_gene: TRBV11-2
d_gene: NA
CDR3aa: CASSRGGLQETQYF
CDR3nt: TGTGCCAGCAGCCGAGGGGGTCTTCAAGAGACCCAGTACTTC

abundance: NA
j_gene: TRBJ1-1
v_gene: TRBV6-6
d_gene: NA
CDR3aa: CASAIRNTEAFF
CDR3nt: TGTGCCAGCGCTATACGGAACACTGAAGCTTTCTTT

abundance: NA
j_gene: TRBJ2-1
v_gene: TRBV28
d_gene: NA
CDR3aa: CASSLRWGSYNEQFF
CDR3nt: TGTGCCAGCAGTTTAAGGTGGGGCTCCTACAATGAGCAGTTCTTC

abundance: NA
j_gene: TRBJ2-1
v_gene: TRBV18
d_gene: NA
CDR3aa: CASSPRTPIQNEQFF
CDR3nt: TGTGCCAGCTCACCCCGGACCCCTATACAGAATGAGCAGTTCTTC

abundance: NA
j_gene: TRBJ2-4
v_gene: TRBV5-4
d_gene: NA
CDR3aa: CASSLDLPSTAKNIQYF
CDR3nt: TGTGCCAGCAGCTTGGATTTGCCCTCCACAGCCAAAAACATTCAGTACTTC

abundance: NA
j_gene: TRBJ2-5
v_gene: TRBV6-1
d_gene: NA
CDR3aa: CASSLTSETQYF
CDR3nt: TGTGCCAGCAGTTTGACAAGCGAGACCCAGTACTTC

abundance: NA
j_gene: TRBJ2-7
v_gene: TRBV10-1
d_gene: NA
CDR3aa: CANPRGSRGAYEQYF
CDR3nt: TGCGCCAACCCCAGGGGCAGCAGGGGAGCCTACGAGCAGTACTTC

abundance: NA
j_gene: TRBJ2-2
v_gene: TRBV9
d_gene: TRBD1
CDR3aa: CASSPGQGFTGELFF
CDR3nt: TGTGCCAGCAGCCCCGGACAGGGTTTCACCGGGGAGCTGTTTTTT

abundance: NA
j_gene: TRBJ1-2
v_gene: TRBV6-1
d_gene: TRBD1
CDR3aa: CASRLTGIGYTF
CDR3nt: TGTGCCAGCAGACTGACAGGGATCGGCTACACCTTC

abundance: NA
j_gene: TRBJ2-1
v_gene: TRBV28
d_gene: NA
CDR3aa: CASSLPYDEQFF
CDR3nt: TGTGCCAGCAGCCTACCATACGATGAGCAGTTCTTC

abundance: NA
j_gene: TRBJ2-7
v_gene: TRBV5-1
d_gene: NA
CDR3aa: CASSLVERLSYEQYF
CDR3nt: TGCGCCAGCAGCTTGGTGGAGCGGTTGTCCTACGAGCAGTACTTC

abundance: NA
j_gene: TRBJ2-1
v_gene: TRBV9
d_gene: NA
CDR3aa: CASSVDLQGGSYNEQFF
CDR3nt: TGTGCCAGCAGCGTAGATCTCCAGGGGGGCTCCTACAATGAGCAGTTCTTC

abundance: NA
j_gene: TRBJ2-7
v_gene: TRBV9
d_gene: TRBD2
CDR3aa: CASSVGTSGRDEQYF
CDR3nt: TGTGCCAGCAGCGTAGGGACTAGCGGGAGAGATGAGCAGTACTTC

abundance: NA
j_gene: TRBJ2-5
v_gene: TRBV7-2
d_gene: NA
CDR3aa: CASSLEGYWQETQYF
CDR3nt: TGTGCCAGCAGCTTAGAGGGCTACTGGCAAGAGACCCAGTACTTC

abundance: NA
j_gene: TRBJ1-3
v_gene: TRBV7-2
d_gene: NA
CDR3aa: CASSPQTGNTIYF
CDR3nt: TGTGCCAGCAGCCCACAGACAGGAAACACCATATATTTT

abundance: once
j_gene: TRBJ2-7
v_gene: TRBV7-9
d_gene: TRBD2
CDR3aa: CASSHSGRNEQYF
CDR3nt: TGTGCCAGCAGCCATAGCGGGAGGAACGAGCAGTACTTC

abundance: NA
j_gene: TRBJ2-7
v_gene: TRBV18
d_gene: NA
CDR3aa: CASSPPGHEQYF
CDR3nt: TGTGCCAGCTCACCACCGGGACACGAGCAGTACTTC

abundance: once
j_gene: TRBJ1-1
v_gene: TRBV19
d_gene: NA
CDR3aa: CASSISANTEAFF
CDR3nt: TGTGCCAGTAGTATAAGTGCGAACACTGAAGCTTTCTTT

abundance: NA
j_gene: TRBJ2-5
v_gene: TRBV29-1
d_gene: TRBD1
CDR3aa: CSVETGTGLETQYF
CDR3nt: TGCAGCGTTGAAACTGGGACAGGGTTGGAGACCCAGTACTTC

abundance: few
j_gene: TRBJ1-5
v_gene: TRBV19
d_gene: NA
CDR3aa: CASSIPLGRDGYNQPQHF
CDR3nt: TGTGCCAGTAGTATACCTTTGGGCAGGGATGGGTACAATCAGCCCCAGCATTTT

abundance: NA
j_gene: TRBJ2-7
v_gene: TRBV9
d_gene: NA
CDR3aa: CASSVATDSKSYF
CDR3nt: TGTGCCAGCAGCGTAGCTACAGACAGCAAGTCGTACTTC

abundance: NA
j_gene: TRBJ2-1
v_gene: TRBV29-1
d_gene: NA
CDR3aa: CSVEERNLYNEQFF
CDR3nt: TGCAGCGTTGAAGAGAGGAACTTATACAATGAGCAGTTCTTC

abundance: NA
j_gene: TRBJ2-7
v_gene: TRBV10-1
d_gene: NA
CDR3aa: CASSEVRNYEQYF
CDR3nt: TGCGCCAGCAGTGAGGTCAGAAACTACGAGCAGTACTTC

abundance: NA
j_gene: TRBJ1-1
v_gene: TRBV27
d_gene: NA
CDR3aa: CASSFRSGWEAFF
CDR3nt: TGTGCCAGCAGTTTCAGAAGTGGATGGGAAGCTTTCTTT

abundance: NA
j_gene: TRBJ2-1
v_gene: TRBV30
d_gene: NA
CDR3aa: CAWARAVVPYNEQFF
CDR3nt: TGTGCCTGGGCGAGGGCGGTCGTCCCCTACAATGAGCAGTTCTTC

abundance: NA
j_gene: TRBJ1-2
v_gene: TRBV9
d_gene: NA
CDR3aa: CASSVAKGNYGYTF
CDR3nt: TGTGCCAGCAGCGTAGCCAAGGGTAACTATGGCTACACCTTC

abundance: NA
j_gene: TRBJ1-1
v_gene: TRBV5-1
d_gene: TRBD1
CDR3aa: CASSLGDRGGTEAFF
CDR3nt: TGCGCCAGCAGCTTGGGTGACAGGGGTGGCACTGAAGCTTTCTTT

abundance: NA
j_gene: TRBJ2-1
v_gene: TRBV10-3
d_gene: TRBD2
CDR3aa: CAISGIAGAGNEQFF
CDR3nt: TGTGCCATCAGTGGGATAGCGGGAGCGGGTAATGAGCAGTTCTTC

abundance: NA
j_gene: TRBJ2-1
v_gene: TRBV6-1
d_gene: TRBD2
CDR3aa: CASGWGLGNNEQFF
CDR3nt: TGTGCCAGCGGTTGGGGACTAGGGAACAATGAGCAGTTCTTC

abundance: NA
j_gene: TRBJ2-5
v_gene: TRBV5-1
d_gene: NA
CDR3aa: CASSLSGEYQETQYF
CDR3nt: TGCGCCAGCAGCTTATCCGGGGAGTACCAAGAGACCCAGTACTTC

abundance: NA
j_gene: TRBJ1-2
v_gene: TRBV29-1
d_gene: NA
CDR3aa: CSVEPKMGGAYGYTF
CDR3nt: TGCAGCGTAGAGCCCAAAATGGGTGGGGCCTATGGCTACACCTTC

abundance: NA
j_gene: TRBJ2-1
v_gene: TRBV10-3
d_gene: NA
CDR3aa: CAISPLANEQFF
CDR3nt: TGTGCCATCAGCCCGCTAGCGAATGAGCAGTTCTTC

abundance: NA
j_gene: TRBJ2-7
v_gene: TRBV28
d_gene: TRBD2
CDR3aa: CASQGTSGTYEQYF
CDR3nt: TGTGCCAGCCAGGGGACTAGCGGAACCTACGAGCAGTACTTC

abundance: NA
j_gene: TRBJ2-2
v_gene: TRBV27
d_gene: NA
CDR3aa: CASSYQTGELFF
CDR3nt: TGTGCCAGCAGTTACCAAACCGGGGAGCTGTTTTTT